These 15 T cell receptor beta chains came from one sample sequenced in a study of blood T cells in healthy people across ages. Primers used in a second PCR of about 6 to 11 cycles were a sample-barcoded 5' primer and a J-beta primer mix. TCRdb reanalysed the 5' RACE reads using MiXCR and keeps one entry per CDR3 protein. The data show around 1.1 million distinct CDR3 sequences, roughly two fifths seen once. What was sequenced was blood. The receptors originated from a man between 18 and 35 years old in good health.

This sequence joins TRBV20-1 and TRBJ2-7; the D is unclear. V was pared by 5 bases and J by 0 bases, with 5 bases between. Germline CDR1 and CDR2: DFQATT and SNEGSKA (reference sequence). This CDR3 has 11 residues. The CDR3 protein is CSAGTSYEQYF. The DNA of the CDR3 is TGCAGTGCTGGAACCTCCTACGAGCAGTACTTC.

This chain links TRBV14 with TRBJ2-7; D ambiguous. Germline V gene sequence: CDR1 SGHDN, CDR2 FVKESK. The V end lost 0 bases, the J end lost 3 bases, and 9 bases lay between the germline ends. The CDR3 extends over 14 amino acids. CDR3 amino acids: CASSQEKSHYEQYF. In DNA form, the CDR3 reads TGTGCCAGCAGCCAAGAAAAGAGCCACTACGAGCAGTACTTC.

This clonotype appeared a few times. J is TRBJ2-1 and V is TRBV13; TRBD2 is a possible D gene (5 bases). CDR1 is PRHDT and CDR2 is FYEKMQ in the germline V gene (reference sequence). The CDR3 extends over 15 amino acids. V lost 3 bases and J lost 5, with 14 bases in between. For the CDR3, the DNA is TGTGCCAGCAGCTTGTGGCGGGCCGGCCACAATGAGCAGTTCTTC. Amino acids: CASSLWRAGHNEQFF.

The rearrangement uses TRBV21-1 and TRBJ2-3. TRBV21-1 is assigned pseudogene status. CDR3 length equals 16 residues. In DNA, the CDR3 is TGTGCCAGCAGCAGATCAGTTTCGGCGAGGAAAGATACGCAGTATTTT. Translating it yields CASSRSVSARKDTQYF.

This chain links TRBV6-2 or TRBV6-3 with TRBJ1-5; 7 bases match TRBD1. The J segment lost 5 bases and the V segment lost 4 bases, leaving 14 bases of the junction unmatched. Germline CDR1 MNHEY, CDR2 SVGEGT. This CDR3 spans 17 amino acids. The CDR3 region is CASSFFDRDVIDQPQHF. Here the CDR3 DNA reads TGTGCCAGCAGTTTCTTCGACAGGGACGTTATCGATCAGCCCCAGCATTTT.

The J gene is TRBJ1-1, the V gene TRBV6-6; 9 positions match TRBD1. J lost 1 base, V lost 5 bases, and 5 bases had no gene match. CDR1 MNHNY and CDR2 SVGAGI come from the germline V gene (reference sequence). CDR3 length equals 15 residues. The CDR3 nucleotides are TGTGCCAGCAGTATAACGGGACAGGGGAACACTGAAGCTTTCTTT. This gives the protein CASSITGQGNTEAFF.

The V call is TRBV27, the J call TRBJ2-3; D is unresolved. Trimming cost V 1 base and J 0 bases, with 8 bases left between them. The CDR3 sequence is 15 residues long. The germline CDR1 and CDR2 sequences are MNHEY and SMNVEV (reference sequence). The CDR3 bases are TGTGCCAGCAGTTTATTACGTGACAGCACAGATACGCAGTATTTT. The encoded protein is CASSLLRDSTDTQYF.

This clonotype has just a few counts. Here the CDR3 reads CASSYSHARGTDTQYF. In DNA, the CDR3 is TGTGCCAGCAGTTACTCGCATGCCCGGGGCACAGATACGCAGTATTTT. The rearrangement uses TRBV6-6 and TRBJ2-3, with D unresolved. This CDR3 has 16 amino acids. Per germline, CDR1 MNHNY and CDR2 SVGAGI (reference sequence). V was shortened by 0 bases and J by 1 base, with 11 bases between the two germline ends.

The rearrangement joins TRBV12-3 or TRBV12-4 to TRBJ2-1; TRBD1 matches at 8 bases. The CDR3 has 13 amino acids. V lost 7 bases, J lost 6 bases, and 5 bases stayed unmatched. The CDR3 sequence is CASNLGQGNEQFF. DNA of the CDR3: TGTGCCAGCAATCTTGGACAGGGCAATGAGCAGTTCTTC.

There are a few counts of this clonotype. The V gene is TRBV29-1, the J gene TRBJ2-3; 8 nucleotides match TRBD1. Germline V lookup: CDR1 SQVTM, CDR2 ANQGSEA. CDR3 length: 14 amino acids. Trimming removed 2 bases from V and 4 bases from J; junction bases left unmatched: 5. The CDR3 sequence: CSVEPGGLSDTQYF. The CDR3 DNA sequence: TGCAGCGTTGAACCAGGGGGCTTATCAGATACGCAGTATTTT.

This clonotype has a handful of counts. The gene calls are TRBV20-1 and TRBJ2-5; 11 bases are shared with TRBD2. The CDR3 is 13 residues long. The germline V gene has CDR1 DFQATT and CDR2 SNEGSKA (reference sequence). CDR3 nucleotide sequence: TGCAGCACAACGGGACTAGCGGCAGAGACCCAGTACTTC. This encodes CSTTGLAAETQYF.

This chain links TRBV14 with TRBJ2-5; 7 nucleotides align to TRBD2. Per the germline V gene, CDR1 is SGHDN and CDR2 is FVKESK. V trimming: 1 base; J trimming: 5 bases; junction bases outside the gene matches: 4. The CDR3 extends over 14 amino acids. CDR3 sequence (DNA): TGTGCCAGCAGCCAAGGGGGGGGTCGTGAGACCCAGTACTTC. Translated: CASSQGGGRETQYF. The variable domain in full, completed from reference TRBV14 and TRBJ2-5, reads EAGVTQFPSHSVIEKGQTVTLRCDPISGHDNLYWYRRVMGKEIKFLLHFVKESKQDESGMPNNRFLAERTGGTYSTLKVQPAELEDSGVYFCASSQGGGRETQYFGPGTRLLVL.

The chain has TRBV4-1 and TRBJ1-2; D is ambiguous. The CDR3 sequence is 15 residues long. CDR1 and CDR2 (germline): MGHRA, YSYEKL. Trimming took 0 bases from V and 6 from J, leaving 14 bases between them. The CDR3 reads CASSQDIGRSNGYTF. CDR3 DNA sequence: TGCGCCAGCAGCCAAGATATAGGCAGAAGCAATGGCTACACCTTC.

The V call is TRBV19, the J call TRBJ1-4, with D maybe TRBD1 (6 bases). The CDR3 extends over 13 amino acids. The V end lost 8 bases, the J end lost 14 bases, and 21 bases lay between the germline ends. From germline, CDR1 is LNHDA and CDR2 SQIVND (reference sequence). CDR3 residues: CASDAGQGVRLFF. CDR3 nucleotides: TGTGCCAGTGACGCGGGACAAGGTGTAAGGCTGTTTTTT.

Ten or more counts support this clonotype. The rearrangement links TRBV27 to TRBJ2-3, with D unresolved. The ends were cut back, 2 bases at V and 0 bases at J, with 12 bases in the middle. This CDR3 has 16 residues. Germline-derived CDR1 and CDR2 are MNHEY and SMNVEV (reference sequence). This chain's CDR3 is CASSLIQTSSTDTQYF. CDR3 sequence (DNA): TGTGCCAGCAGTTTAATACAGACTTCTAGCACAGATACGCAGTATTTT.